This TCR beta chain came from a study of T cells after yellow fever vaccination (dated by TCRdb to the late 2010s). As for the study more broadly: Libraries from fractions with low cell numbers were prepared with the SMART-Seq v4 Ultra Low Input RNA kit. To follow T-cell clones before and after primary and booster YFV17D yellow fever vaccination, bulk TCR alpha and beta repertoires were sequenced over time. The cohort comprised two healthy male donors, one aged 18 to 30 and one aged 30 to 40 years. Blood samples were taken at several timepoints before and after primary and secondary immunization, and bulk PBMC replicates and cell subsets were isolated. General study outcomes and caveats: The secondary T-cell response was weaker than the primary response but faster, peaking on day 5 instead of day 15. Computational filtering was required because FACS-sorted repertoires could contain abundant contaminating clonotypes from the bulk population. Most clones expanded after primary vaccination (almost 97% of CD4 and 70% to 90% of CD8) were re-detected after the booster, suggesting that broad memory maintenance occurred. A small fraction of clonotypes showed up in both the CD4 and CD8 compartments, probably as a result of convergent recombination. Only a couple of donors were included in the study, so the extent to which the findings can be generalized is limited.

This clonotype occurred many times. Its specific antigen is unknown. No base-level quality is on record; no much larger clone is a single base apart. The junction shows trimming of 3 bases on V and 0 bases on J, plus 8 bases between the germline ends. The CDR3 measures 14 amino acids from cysteine to phenylalanine. Only the CDR3 part of the read is kept: 42 bases, read in frame from the first base. The instrument was an Illumina NovaSeq 6000. TCR cDNA was synthesized by 5'RACE template switching, which introduced a universal primer site and unique molecular identifiers. cDNA synthesis was primed from both the TCR alpha and TCR beta constant segments. Libraries were amplified in two PCR steps, with sample barcodes and sequencing adapters added in the second step. Sequencing of the libraries was done on either Illumina HiSeq 2500 (2x100 bp) or NovaSeq (2x150 bp). The paper's data handling went like this. MIGEC was used to demultiplex reads and collapse the reads into UMI consensus sequences, and MiXCR was used for V(D)J alignment. Vaccine-responding clonotypes were defined with edgeR using replicate PBMC samples, requiring FDR below 0.01 and a log2 fold change above 5 up to day 15. Each bulk clonotype received a CD4 or CD8 identity based on whether the sequenced CD4 or CD8 repertoire contained that clonotype at higher abundance. TCRdb reprocessed the public reads (quality trimming at Q25 with fastp, clone calling with MiXCR) and kept in-frame beta chains. Each entry is one CDR3 protein sequence, shown with its most common DNA and genes. The V and J calls come from TCRdb's annotation, not from the publication. The sample has about 260,000 distinct CDR3 sequences on record, around 4.9% of them singletons. Around 3.5% of the sample rests with the top ten.

In light of the paper, this sample's treatment or condition label describes: live attenuated yellow fever vaccine strain. A standard Ficoll-Paque protocol was used to isolate PBMCs from peripheral blood. Dynabeads CD4 and CD8 positive selection kits were used to isolate the CD4 and CD8 T-cell fractions. RNA was extracted with TriZol from bulk PBMCs, CD4 and CD8 fractions, and dextramer-positive and dextramer-negative fractions. Recombination linked TRBV12-3 or TRBV12-4 to TRBJ1-1, with the D gene call left open. The source is a young man who received the YFV17D yellow fever vaccine. The material was CD4+ T cells sorted from PBMCs, obtained on the day of the yellow fever booster vaccination. At the DNA level, the sequence is TGTGCCAGCAGTTTTATGGTGGTGAACACTGAAGCTTTCTTT. Its protein product is CASSFMVVNTEAFF.